These 12 T cell receptor beta chains came from one sample sequenced in a study of CD8+CD57+ T cells in acquired aplastic anemia. Genomic DNA, the template, was used for profiling of the TCR beta VDJ and CDR3. TCRdb itself ran the reads through MiXCR, one entry per CDR3 protein. The sample yields approximately 270,000 distinct CDR3 sequences, around 60% seen once. Material for sequencing was sorted CD4+, CD8+, or CD8+CD57+ T cells (not recorded which) from PBMCs. The receptor set was obtained from a human donor with severe aplastic anemia or a healthy control (not recorded which).

The chain uses TRBV14 and TRBJ2-7; 7 bases fit TRBD2. This CDR3 comprises 14 residues. With V trimmed by 0 bases and J by 3 bases, 2 bases remained unmatched. The germline V gene encodes CDR1 SGHDN and CDR2 FVKESK. The DNA of the CDR3 is TGTGCCAGCAGCCAAGAGCGGGGGAGCTACGAGCAGTACTTC. Amino acids: CASSQERGSYEQYF. Together with reference TRBV14 and TRBJ2-7, the CDR3 gives the full variable domain: EAGVTQFPSHSVIEKGQTVTLRCDPISGHDNLYWYRRVMGKEIKFLLHFVKESKQDESGMPNNRFLAERTGGTYSTLKVQPAELEDSGVYFCASSQERGSYEQYFGPGTRLTVT.

The sample holds many counts of this clonotype. The CDR3 DNA reads TGTGCCATCAGTGATGACGACAGGGTTGGGACCGGGGAGCTGTTTTTT. It translates to CAISDDDRVGTGELFF. The chain carries TRBV10-3 and TRBJ2-2; 7 nucleotides agree with TRBD1. The germline gives CDR1 ENHRY, CDR2 SYGVKD. J lost 5 bases, V lost 3 bases, and 9 bases had no gene match. The CDR3 loop spans 16 amino acids.

In this sample, this clonotype turned up many times. The rearrangement joins TRBV15 to TRBJ2-3; no clear D gene. V lost 1 base and J lost 2, with 10 bases in between. Germline V gives CDR1 LNHNV, CDR2 YYDKDF (reference sequence). The CDR3 is 15 residues long. In DNA form, the CDR3 reads TGTGCCACCAGCAGAGCCCCATCTAACACAGATACGCAGTATTTT. This gives the protein CATSRAPSNTDTQYF.

The chain recombines TRBV9 with TRBJ1-1, with 8 bases matching TRBD1. Per germline, CDR1 SGDLS and CDR2 YYNGEE. This CDR3 comprises 14 residues. Germline trimming cut 3 bases from V and 5 bases from J; bases unmatched to any gene: 6. CDR3 in DNA: TGTGCCAGCAGCGCGACAGGGGTGAGGACTGAAGCTTTCTTT. It translates to CASSATGVRTEAFF.

CDR3 region: CASSTDGTDTQYF. The DNA of the CDR3 is TGTGCCAGCAGTACGGACGGCACAGATACGCAGTATTTT. This chain joins TRBV6-6 and TRBJ2-3; D is undetermined. Germline CDR1 is MNHNY and CDR2 is SVGAGI (reference sequence). The CDR3 runs to 13 residues. V lost 5 bases to trimming and J lost 1 base, with 7 bases between them.

This sequence joins TRBV20-1 and TRBJ2-2, with a tentative D call TRBD2 (7 bases). This CDR3 comprises 15 residues. CDR1 is DFQATT and CDR2 is SNEGSKA in the germline V gene (reference sequence). Trimming pared 6 bases from V and 4 bases from J, leaving 18 bases between. This CDR3 reads CSARWGGGLTGELFF. For the CDR3, the DNA is TGCAGTGCCAGATGGGGGGGGGGCCTCACCGGGGAGCTGTTTTTT.

The chain links TRBV12-3 or TRBV12-4 to TRBJ2-7; weak D call: TRBD1 (5 bases). The CDR3 length is 13 residues. V was clipped by 3 bases and J by 3 bases, with 9 bases between them. CDR3 DNA: TGTGCCAGCAGTTTCGGACAAAACTACGAGCAGTACTTC. It translates to CASSFGQNYEQYF.

This clonotype appeared many times. The chain joins TRBV5-1 to TRBJ2-1; 8 nucleotides align to TRBD2. Germline V lookup: CDR1 SGHRS, CDR2 YFSETQ. Trimming removed 5 bases from V and 8 bases from J; junction bases left unmatched: 9. This CDR3 is built from 14 residues. The CDR3 here is CASSSGITGDEQFF. DNA of the CDR3: TGCGCCAGCAGTAGCGGGATCACCGGCGATGAGCAGTTCTTC.

The chain has TRBV4-1 and TRBJ1-1; D is unresolved. The CDR3 sequence is 13 residues long. Germline values: CDR1 MGHRA, CDR2 YSYEKL. Trimming stripped 5 bases from V and 4 bases from J, with 11 bases between. The CDR3 DNA follows: TGCGCCAGCAGCTCCGGATGGACCACTGAAGCTTTCTTT. Its translation: CASSSGWTTEAFF.

The chain couples TRBV7-8 to TRBJ1-2; a weak D match, TRBD1 (6 bases). The CDR3 length is 15 residues. Germline V CDR1 and CDR2: SGHVS, FQNEAQ. Trimming took off 5 bases at V and 2 bases at J, with 15 bases between the two ends. The CDR3 bases are TGTGCCAGCAGCAAAAGTAGGGGGAGGAACTATGGCTACACCTTC. Translating gives CASSKSRGRNYGYTF.

This clonotype occurred a few times. J is TRBJ2-1 and V is TRBV25-1, with 9 bases identical to TRBD1. V was pared by 10 bases and J by 2 bases, with 6 bases of the junction left unmatched. CDR1 and CDR2 from the germline V gene are MGHDK and SYGVNS. The CDR3 extends over 14 amino acids. CDR3 region: CATSGQGPYNEQFF. CDR3 DNA sequence: TGTGCCACCTCGGGACAGGGACCCTACAATGAGCAGTTCTTC.

This clonotype was seen many times. The V gene is TRBV6-5, the J gene TRBJ2-3; 7 bases fit TRBD1. Germline assignment: CDR1 MNHEY and CDR2 SVGAGI. The junction had 4 bases not matched to a gene; V was cut back by 5 bases and J by 2 bases. The CDR3 totals 14 residues. The CDR3 sequence: CASSRDRFTDTQYF. DNA for the CDR3: TGTGCCAGCAGTAGGGACAGATTCACAGATACGCAGTATTTT.